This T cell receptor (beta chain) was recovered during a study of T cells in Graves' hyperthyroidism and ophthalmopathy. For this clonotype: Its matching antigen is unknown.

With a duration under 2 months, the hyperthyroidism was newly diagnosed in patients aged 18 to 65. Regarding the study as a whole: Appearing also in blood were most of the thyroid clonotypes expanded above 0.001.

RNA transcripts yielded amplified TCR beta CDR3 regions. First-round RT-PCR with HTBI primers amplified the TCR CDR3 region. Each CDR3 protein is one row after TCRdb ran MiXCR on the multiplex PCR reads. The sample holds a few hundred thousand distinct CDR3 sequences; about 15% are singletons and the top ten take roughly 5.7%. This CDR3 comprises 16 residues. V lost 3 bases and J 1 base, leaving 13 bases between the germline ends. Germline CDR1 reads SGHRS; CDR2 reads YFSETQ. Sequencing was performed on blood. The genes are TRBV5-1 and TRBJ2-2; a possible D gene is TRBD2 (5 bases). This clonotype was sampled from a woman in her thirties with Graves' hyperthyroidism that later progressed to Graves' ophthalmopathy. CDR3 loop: CASSSPRGRNTGELFF. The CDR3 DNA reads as TGCGCCAGCAGCTCCCCCCGGGGTAGGAACACCGGGGAGCTGTTTTTT.